This T cell receptor beta chain was recorded in a study of cytomegalovirus exposure and HLA in healthy donors. General study findings and limits: Common viral pathogens were later found to be apparently linked to several of the most significant clusters. Some TCR beta chains (about 180 of them) were listed as cytomegalovirus-associated.

CDR3 length: 14 residues. Germline V gives CDR1 SGHNT, CDR2 YYREEE (reference sequence). Trimming left V 3 bases short and J 10 bases short, with 19 bases between. This clone was seen more than once but under ten times. Antigen specificity is unknown. Amplification used 60 Vbeta primers and 13 Jbeta primers. Data came from immunoSEQ multiplex PCR; TCRdb stores just in-frame clones and leaves some out. The table has fewer than 150,000 clones, 15% seen once. The V gene is TRBV5-4, the J gene TRBJ1-1; D is possibly TRBD1 (5 bases). Sequencing was carried out using PBMCs. This receptor was identified in a woman aged 18-30 years in good health and CMV-seronegative. CDR3 sequence: CASSSLDKNGRAFF. DNA of the CDR3: TGTGCCAGCAGCTCCCTGGACAAAAACGGGCGAGCTTTCTTT.